A selection of T cell receptor beta chains follows, all from one sample in a study of human T cells and chemical hapten exposure. TCRdb re-analysed the RACE reads in MiXCR, keeping a single row per CDR3 protein. The sample shows fewer than 140,000 distinct CDR3 sequences, around 10% of them seen only once. This sample comprised whole blood, obtained in connection with sensitization to the hapten diphenylcyclopropenone (DPC). These receptors were obtained from a woman between 50 and 59 years old with alopecia areata. Some clones in this sample may be carry-over from other donors' samples. Each CDR3 is given with its conserved first and last residue. D genes are given only for firm matches. Clone size is given for some rows only: seen once, a few or many times, or a class if the clone is expanded.

few	TRBJ1-2	TRBV12-3/TRBV12-4	.	14	CASSLWGASDGYTF	TGTGCCAGCAGTTTGTGGGGGGCGTCTGATGGCTACACCTTC
.	TRBJ1-5	TRBV6-1	.	13	CASRVSGAGPQHF	TGTGCCAGCAGGGTTTCGGGGGCCGGGCCCCAGCATTTT
many	TRBJ2-7	TRBV29-1	.	13	CSVEQASSYEQYF	TGCAGCGTTGAACAGGCCAGCTCCTACGAGCAGTACTTC
few	TRBJ1-6	TRBV7-9	TRBD1	16	CASSRRDRGFNSPLHF	TGTGCCAGCAGCCGCCGGGACAGAGGATTTAATTCACCCCTCCACTTT
few	TRBJ1-4	TRBV7-8	.	16	CASSPPPRGSNEKLFF	TGTGCCAGCAGCCCCCCGCCCAGGGGCAGCAATGAAAAACTGTTTTTT
.	TRBJ2-4	TRBV11-1	.	17	CASSPLGREEAKNIQYF	TGTGCCAGCAGCCCGCTCGGGCGGGAAGAAGCCAAAAACATTCAGTACTTC
few	TRBJ1-6	TRBV7-9	TRBD1	15	CASSFGQGPNSPLHF	TGTGCCAGCAGCTTCGGACAGGGGCCGAATTCACCCCTCCACTTT
many	TRBJ2-1	TRBV27	TRBD1	15	CASRRTGVLYNEQFF	TGTGCCAGCAGACGGACAGGGGTATTATACAATGAGCAGTTCTTC
many	TRBJ1-5	TRBV7-9	.	16	CASSRVRGYSNQPQHF	TGTGCCAGCAGCCGTGTGAGAGGCTATAGCAATCAGCCCCAGCATTTT
many	TRBJ1-2	TRBV29-1	TRBD1	13	CSVDDRGVFGYTF	TGCAGCGTTGACGACAGGGGAGTTTTTGGCTACACCTTC
.	TRBJ1-5	TRBV4-3	.	13	CASSQDLGQPQHF	TGCGCCAGCAGCCAAGATCTGGGCCAGCCCCAGCATTTT
.	TRBJ2-1	TRBV12-3/TRBV12-4	TRBD2	16	CASSLILAGGSYEQFF	TGTGCCAGCAGCCTAATCCTAGCGGGGGGGAGCTATGAGCAGTTCTTC
many	TRBJ1-1	TRBV7-2	TRBD1	15	CASSSDAGGSIEAFF	TGTGCCAGCAGCTCCGATGCAGGGGGGTCGATTGAAGCTTTCTTT
.	TRBJ2-1	TRBV28	.	13	CASSGGLAPLQFF	TGTGCCAGCAGTGGGGGATTGGCCCCTCTTCAGTTCTTC
.	TRBJ1-1	TRBV5-5	.	13	CASSTTWDTEAFF	TGTGCCAGCAGCACTACTTGGGACACTGAAGCTTTCTTT
.	TRBJ2-3	TRBV15	TRBD2	15	CATSRGLARTDTQYF	TGTGCCACCAGCAGAGGACTAGCGAGGACAGATACGCAGTATTTT
few	TRBJ2-3	TRBV2	TRBD2	14	CASSLAGFTDTQYF	TGTGCCAGCAGTTTAGCGGGGTTCACAGATACGCAGTATTTT
.	TRBJ2-7	TRBV19	TRBD1	15	CASSPESGTGVEQYF	TGTGCCAGTAGCCCTGAGTCCGGGACAGGGGTCGAGCAGTACTTC
.	TRBJ1-5	TRBV7-2	.	13	CASSLGSPQPQHF	TGTGCCAGCAGCTTAGGGTCACCTCAGCCCCAGCATTTT
.	TRBJ2-7	TRBV12-3/TRBV12-4	.	13	CASRDPTTREQYF	TGTGCCAGCAGGGATCCCACGACGAGGGAGCAGTACTTC
.	TRBJ2-2	TRBV2	.	13	CASSESNTGELFF	TGTGCCAGCAGTGAAAGTAACACCGGGGAGCTGTTTTTT
.	TRBJ2-7	TRBV7-8	.	16	CASSYTGGGTSYEQYF	TGTGCCAGCAGCTATACAGGGGGGGGGACCTCCTACGAGCAGTACTTC
.	TRBJ1-4	TRBV2	.	15	CASSARAATNEKLFF	TGTGCCAGCAGTGCCAGGGCGGCAACTAATGAAAAACTGTTTTTT
few	TRBJ2-5	TRBV14	.	15	CASSQGRYQQETQYF	TGTGCCAGCAGCCAAGGCCGATACCAACAAGAGACCCAGTACTTC
few	TRBJ1-2	TRBV29-1	.	13	CSVGGPPNYGYTF	TGCAGCGTTGGGGGGCCCCCTAACTATGGCTACACCTTC
.	TRBJ2-7	TRBV12-3/TRBV12-4	.	15	CASSLGAGTNYEQYF	TGTGCCAGCAGTTTAGGCGCAGGGACAAACTACGAGCAGTACTTC
few	TRBJ1-2	TRBV10-3	.	14	CAISESTPGYGYTF	TGTGCCATCAGTGAGTCGACTCCGGGCTATGGCTACACCTTC